This T cell receptor beta chain stems from a study of shared clonotypes between healthy human individuals. About this clone itself: Within the sample, other DNA sequences also encode this same CDR3.

Here immunoSEQ multiplex PCR was the method, and the copy in TCRdb shows in-frame clones only, minus some. The table lists some 450,000 clones, roughly four fifths of them singletons. Germline lookup yields CDR1 LGHNT and CDR2 FRNRAP. The CDR3 covers 16 residues. V shed 5 bases, J shed 10 bases, and the junction held 20 bases outside the gene matches. The sequenced material came from PBMCs. This chain joins TRBV12-5 and TRBJ2-7; 7 bases are a match to TRBD2. This TCR was recovered from a middle-aged woman in good health. Some clones in this sample may be carry-over from other donors' samples. The CDR3 protein is CASGLPRGVVRVEQYF. As DNA, the CDR3 is TGTGCTAGTGGTCTTCCACGGGGGGTAGTCCGGGTCGAACAGTACTTC.